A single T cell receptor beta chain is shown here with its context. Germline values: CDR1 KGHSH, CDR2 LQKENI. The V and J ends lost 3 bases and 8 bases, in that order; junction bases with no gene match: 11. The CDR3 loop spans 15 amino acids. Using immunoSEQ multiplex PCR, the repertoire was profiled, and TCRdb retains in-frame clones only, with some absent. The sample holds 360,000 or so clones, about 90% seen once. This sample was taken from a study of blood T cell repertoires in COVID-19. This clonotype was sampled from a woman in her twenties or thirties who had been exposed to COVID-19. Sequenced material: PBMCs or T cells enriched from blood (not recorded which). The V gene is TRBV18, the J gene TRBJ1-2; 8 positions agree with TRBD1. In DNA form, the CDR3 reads TGTGCCAGCTCACCGGCGGACAGGGTGACTGGCGGCTACACCTTC. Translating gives CASSPADRVTGGYTF. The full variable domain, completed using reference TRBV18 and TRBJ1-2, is NAGVMQNPRHLVRRRGQEARLRCSPMKGHSHVYWYRQLPEEGLKFMVYLQKENIIDESGMPKERFSAEFPKEGPSILRIQQVVRGDSAAYFCASSPADRVTGGYTFGSGTRLTVV.